This TCR beta chain is from a study of T cells in Graves' hyperthyroidism and ophthalmopathy. Study-wide points: Through a model of 13 V-J features, ophthalmopathy was separated from stable hyperthyroidism.

This CDR3 is 14 amino acids long. V lost 3 bases, J lost 5 bases, and 13 bases lay in between. It was RNA transcripts that yielded the amplified TCR beta CDR3 regions. A set of HTBI primers served as the primers for a first-round RT-PCR of the TCR CDR3. Using its own MiXCR run on the multiplex PCR reads, TCRdb lists one record per CDR3 protein. In the table there are about 770,000 distinct CDR3 sequences, around 20% of which are singletons. This clonotype was observed at least ten times. Its antigen is unidentified. The sequencing input was blood. The chain is built from TRBV12-3 or TRBV12-4 and TRBJ1-1; D is uncertain. The TCR was taken from a woman between 50 and 59 years old with Graves' hyperthyroidism that later progressed to Graves' ophthalmopathy. This CDR3 is CASSFGQASTEAFF. The CDR3 DNA follows: TGTGCCAGCAGTTTCGGGCAGGCGTCGACTGAAGCTTTCTTT.